The clone carrying this T cell receptor (beta chain) has a handful of counts. The germline CDR1 and CDR2 sequences are SGHTA and FQGTGA. Trimming at V came to 4 bases and at J to 10 bases, leaving 10 bases not matched to a gene. The CDR3 runs to 14 residues. The record originates from a study of blood T cells in healthy people across ages. Looking at the study overall: Per two T cells, template switching captured roughly one barcoded beta molecule.

Combining a sample-barcoded 5' primer with a J-beta primer mix, a second PCR ran for about 6 to 12 cycles. Using its own MiXCR run on the 5' RACE reads, TCRdb lists one record per CDR3 protein. This table holds 750,000 to 950,000 distinct CDR3 sequences, around a quarter found once. These data also formed part of another study, on T cells of mothers and their children. That source notes: Second-round PCR products received sample barcodes and 2-4 random nucleotides from the M1S primer.

The sample consisted of blood. V gene TRBV7-3 combines with J gene TRBJ2-1; 7 bases are a match to TRBD1. This TCR was sampled from a boy aged 5 to 17 in good health. The CDR3 bases are TGTGCCAGCAGCTACCGGGACAGAGGGCAAGAGCAGTTCTTC. Its protein product is CASSYRDRGQEQFF.